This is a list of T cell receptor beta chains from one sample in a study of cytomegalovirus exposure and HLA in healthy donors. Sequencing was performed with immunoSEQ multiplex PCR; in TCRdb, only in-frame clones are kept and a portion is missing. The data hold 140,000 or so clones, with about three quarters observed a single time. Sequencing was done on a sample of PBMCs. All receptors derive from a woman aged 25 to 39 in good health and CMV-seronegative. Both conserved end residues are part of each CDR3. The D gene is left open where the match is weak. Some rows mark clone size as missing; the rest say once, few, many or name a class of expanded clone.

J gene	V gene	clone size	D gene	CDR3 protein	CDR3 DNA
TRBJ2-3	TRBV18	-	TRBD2	CASSLGTSGGRGATQYF	TGTGCCAGCTCACTCGGGACTAGCGGGGGCCGAGGGGCTACGCAGTATTTT
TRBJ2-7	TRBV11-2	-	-	CASSSPTSYEQYF	TGTGCCAGCAGCTCTCCGACTTCCTACGAGCAGTACTTC
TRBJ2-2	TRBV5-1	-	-	CASSSQSGFRTGELFF	TGCGCCAGCAGCTCACAATCGGGGTTTCGGACCGGGGAGCTGTTTTTT
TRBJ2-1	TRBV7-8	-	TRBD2	CASSLGLAGGEVYGFF	TGTGCCAGCAGCTTAGGTTTAGCGGGGGGAGAGGTTTATGGGTTCTTC
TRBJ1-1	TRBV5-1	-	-	CASSFDSEAFF	TGCGCCAGCAGCTTTGACAGTGAAGCTTTCTTT
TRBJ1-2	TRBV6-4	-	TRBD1	CASSDHGQAGGYTF	TGTGCCAGCAGTGACCATGGACAGGCTGGGGGCTACACCTTC
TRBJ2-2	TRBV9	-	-	CASSAPLVGDTGELFF	TGTGCCAGCAGCGCACCCTTGGTCGGGGATACCGGGGAGCTGTTTTTT
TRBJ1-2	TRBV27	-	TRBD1	CASSRQGPSMADGYTF	TGTGCCAGCAGCCGACAGGGCCCCTCGATGGCGGATGGCTACACCTTC
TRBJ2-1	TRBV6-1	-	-	CASRQDYNEQFF	TGTGCCAGCCGGCAGGACTACAATGAGCAGTTCTTC
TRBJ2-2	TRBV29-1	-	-	CSVGRMTGTGELFF	TGCAGCGTTGGGAGGATGACAGGCACCGGGGAGCTGTTTTTT
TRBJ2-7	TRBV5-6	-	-	CASSLRADTYEQYF	TGTGCCAGCAGCTTAAGGGCGGACACCTACGAGCAGTACTTC
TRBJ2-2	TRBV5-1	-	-	CASSNGYRGDTGELFF	TGCGCCAGCAGCAATGGGTACCGGGGTGACACCGGGGAGCTGTTTTTT
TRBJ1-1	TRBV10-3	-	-	CAIRDTMNTEAFF	TGTGCCATCAGGGACACGATGAACACTGAAGCTTTCTTT
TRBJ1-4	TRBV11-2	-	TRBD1	CASSFRTGGTNEKLFF	TGTGCCAGCAGCTTCCGGACAGGGGGAACTAATGAAAAACTGTTTTTT
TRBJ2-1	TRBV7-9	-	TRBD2	CASSWELAGGSFQGDEQFF	TGTGCCAGCAGCTGGGAACTAGCGGGGGGCTCATTCCAGGGAGATGAGCAGTTCTTC
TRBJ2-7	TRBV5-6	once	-	CASSLLYRERSNEQYF	TGTGCCAGCAGCTTGCTGTACAGGGAGAGAAGCAACGAGCAGTACTTC
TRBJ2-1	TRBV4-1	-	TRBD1	CASSQDPGDRGNEQFF	TGCGCCAGCAGCCAAGACCCGGGGGACAGGGGGAATGAGCAGTTCTTC
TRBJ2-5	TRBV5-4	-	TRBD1	CASSGQGTQTQYF	TGTGCCAGCAGTGGACAGGGGACGCAGACCCAGTACTTC
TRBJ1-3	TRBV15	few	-	CATSRNTGPLISGNTIYF	TGTGCCACCAGCAGAAATACAGGGCCACTGATCTCTGGAAACACCATATATTTT
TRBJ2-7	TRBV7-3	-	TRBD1	CASSPDRGFDEQYF	TGTGCCAGCAGCCCCGACAGGGGGTTCGACGAGCAGTACTTC
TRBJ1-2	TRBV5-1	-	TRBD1	CASSFQGGNYGYTF	TGCGCCAGCAGCTTCCAGGGGGGCAACTATGGCTACACCTTC
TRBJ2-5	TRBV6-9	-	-	CASSPRRLLAYQETQYF	TGTGCCAGCAGTCCTCGGCGCCTACTAGCTTATCAAGAGACCCAGTACTTC
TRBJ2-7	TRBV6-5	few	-	CASSIQLPSSYEQYF	TGTGCCAGCAGCATCCAACTTCCAAGCTCCTACGAGCAGTACTTC
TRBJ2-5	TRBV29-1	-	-	CSVGHNQETQYF	TGCAGCGTTGGACATAACCAAGAGACCCAGTACTTC
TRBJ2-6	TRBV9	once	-	CASSARGPTLSGANVLTF	TGTGCCAGCAGCGCCAGGGGTCCCACCCTATCTGGGGCCAACGTCCTGACTTTC
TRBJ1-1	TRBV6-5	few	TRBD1	CASSPRDRGFTEAFF	TGTGCCAGCAGCCCCCGGGACAGGGGTTTCACTGAAGCTTTCTTT
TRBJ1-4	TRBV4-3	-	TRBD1	CASSLGQDFEHNEKLFF	TGCGCCAGCAGCCTGGGACAGGACTTCGAGCATAATGAAAAACTGTTTTTT
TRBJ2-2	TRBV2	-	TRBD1	CASSETGVITGELFF	TGTGCCAGCAGTGAAACAGGGGTCATCACCGGGGAGCTGTTTTTT